This entry lists 32 T cell receptor beta chains sequenced from one sample in a study of blood T cell dynamics during melanoma immunotherapy. Here immunoSEQ multiplex PCR was the method, and the copy in TCRdb shows in-frame clones only, minus some. The sample includes around 13,000 clones, approximately 84% of them seen just once. The time point denotes: pre-treatment baseline. Sequencing used blood, obtained from a patient treated with checkpoint blockade. The receptor source for this set is a human donor with melanoma.

The table lists this clone with a few counts. The J gene is TRBJ1-3, the V gene TRBV7-9; 9 bases align to TRBD1. The V gene's germline CDR1 is SEHNR and CDR2 FQNEAQ (reference sequence). The CDR3 length is 16 residues. The trim removed 5 bases at V and 2 bases at J, leaving 7 bases unmatched. In nucleotides, the CDR3 is TGTGCCAGCAGCCCCGGACAGGGGTTGGCTGGAAACACCATATATTTT. Translation: CASSPGQGLAGNTIYF.

This chain links TRBV7-2 with TRBJ2-7, with D tentatively TRBD1 (6 bases). CDR3 length equals 15 residues. From germline, CDR1 is SGHTA and CDR2 FQGNSA. V lost 0 bases to trimming and J lost 2 bases, with 11 bases between them. CDR3 protein: CASSLAPGETYEQYF. The CDR3 region has the DNA TGTGCCAGCAGCTTAGCCCCAGGGGAAACCTACGAGCAGTACTTC. The full variable domain, its missing parts supplied by reference TRBV7-2 and TRBJ2-7, is GAGVSQSPSNKVTEKGKDVELRCDPISGHTALYWYRQSLGQGLEFLIYFQGNSAPDKSGLPSDRFSAERTGGSVSTLTIQRTQQEDSAVYLCASSLAPGETYEQYFGPGTRLTVT.

The chain employs TRBV10-2 and TRBJ1-2; D is unclear. Trimming took off 0 bases at V and 4 bases at J, with 6 bases between the two ends. The CDR3 length is 13 residues. Germline V lookup: CDR1 WSHSY, CDR2 SAAADI. The CDR3 loop is CASSESRGYGYTF. The CDR3 DNA is TGCGCCAGCAGTGAGTCCAGAGGCTATGGCTACACCTTC.

The chain couples TRBV7-2 to TRBJ1-5; TRBD1 aligns across 9 bases. The CDR3 runs to 17 residues. CDR1 and CDR2 (germline): SGHTA, FQGNSA. With 2 bases clipped from V and 2 bases from J, the junction kept 7 bases outside the gene matches. CDR3 DNA: TGTGCCAGCAGCTTATCGTCGGGACAGGGAGGCAATCAGCCCCAGCATTTT. It codes for CASSLSSGQGGNQPQHF.

V is TRBV6-5 and J is TRBJ2-2; D remains ambiguous. This CDR3 is built from 12 residues. Trimming took 6 bases from V and 3 from J, leaving 5 bases between them. Looked up from germline, CDR1 is MNHEY and CDR2 is SVGAGI. The CDR3 coding sequence is TGTGCCAGCAGCTCCTACACCGGGGAGCTGTTTTTT. It yields the protein CASSSYTGELFF.

The chain is built from TRBV7-9 and TRBJ2-5; possible D gene TRBD2, 6 bases. Germline V gene sequence: CDR1 SEHNR, CDR2 FQNEAQ (reference sequence). V dropped 5 bases and J dropped 12 bases, with 16 bases sitting between them. The CDR3 is 12 amino acids. DNA of the CDR3: TGTGCCAGCAGCCCAGTGGGGGAGGTCAAGTACTTC. It encodes CASSPVGEVKYF.

V is TRBV6-5 and J is TRBJ2-5; TRBD2 aligns across 9 bases. The length of the CDR3 is 15 residues. CDR1 is MNHEY, CDR2 SVGAGI, per germline. V gave up 6 bases and J gave up 3 bases; unmatched junction bases: 8. The CDR3, as DNA: TGTGCCAGCAGCAGAGATAGCGGGGGCAAAGAGACCCAGTACTTC. Its translation: CASSRDSGGKETQYF.

CDR3 loop: CASSLSGGNEQFF. CDR3 DNA sequence: TGTGCCAGCAGCCTGAGCGGGGGCAATGAGCAGTTCTTC. The chain couples TRBV14 to TRBJ2-1; 8 positions agree with TRBD2. V gave up 4 bases and J gave up 6 bases; unmatched junction bases: 2. The CDR3 totals 13 residues. CDR1 and CDR2 (germline): SGHDN, FVKESK.

A single count supports this clone. This sequence joins TRBV27 and TRBJ1-2; a weak D match, TRBD1 (6 bases). The ends were cut back, 8 bases at V and 4 bases at J, with 8 bases in the middle. The germline V gene has CDR1 MNHEY and CDR2 SMNVEV (reference sequence). There are 11 residues in the CDR3. Here the CDR3 DNA reads TGTGCCAGCGGACAGAGCTATGGCTACACCTTC. Protein: CASGQSYGYTF.

The V and J genes are TRBV4-3 and TRBJ1-4, with 7 bases that match TRBD1. This CDR3 contains 15 residues. The junction had 11 bases not matched to a gene; V was cut back by 1 base and J by 12 bases. Germline-derived CDR1 and CDR2 are LGHNA and YSLEER. CDR3 region: CASSQVLGQSSQLFF. In DNA, the CDR3 is TGCGCCAGCAGCCAAGTCTTGGGACAGTCTAGTCAACTGTTTTTT.

The genes are TRBV28 and TRBJ1-2; 7 bases map to TRBD1. The CDR3 spans 14 residues. Germline V gene data show CDR1 as MDHEN and CDR2 as SYDVKM. The junction had 11 bases not matched to a gene; V was cut back by 6 bases and J by 7 bases. CDR3 sequence reads: CASSPGQVPSGYTF. Written as DNA, the CDR3 is TGTGCCAGCAGCCCCGGACAGGTTCCTTCTGGCTACACCTTC.

This chain joins TRBV18 and TRBJ1-2; D gene uncertain. Trimming pared 2 bases from V and 3 bases from J, leaving 10 bases between. Germline V lookup: CDR1 KGHSH, CDR2 LQKENI. This CDR3 spans 14 amino acids. The CDR3: CASSPSREHYGYTF. The CDR3 nucleotides are TGTGCCAGCTCACCATCAAGGGAGCACTATGGCTACACCTTC.

The chain combines TRBV6-1 with TRBJ2-7; D remains ambiguous. The V and J ends lost 5 bases and 2 bases respectively, with 13 bases between them. The CDR3 runs 14 residues. Germline CDR1 is MNHNS and CDR2 is SASEGT. Here the CDR3 reads CASSIKIGPYEQYV. DNA of the CDR3: TGTGCCAGCAGTATAAAGATCGGACCCTACGAGCAGTACGTC.

V usage is TRBV5-6 and J usage is TRBJ2-1; D assignment may be TRBD1 or TRBD2 (5 bases each). Germline CDR1 SGHDT, CDR2 YYEEEE. This CDR3 contains 13 residues. The V gene lost 4 bases and the J gene lost 10 bases, with 15 bases spanning the gap. For the CDR3, the DNA is TGTGCCAGCAGCCCCGGGACCCAGAAGGAGCAGTTCTTC. This gives the protein CASSPGTQKEQFF.

This clone was detected only once. This chain links TRBV4-2 with TRBJ2-3; D call uncertain. The CDR3 loop spans 17 amino acids. Germline V gene lookup returns CDR1 LGHNA and CDR2 YNFKEQ. V gave up 4 bases and J gave up 0 bases, with 17 bases separating them. Here the CDR3 DNA reads TGTGCCAGCAGCCCCTCCCTCGGGCCAGGAAGCACAGATACGCAGTATTTT. Amino acid sequence: CASSPSLGPGSTDTQYF.

This clone was observed a few times. The chain employs TRBV18 and TRBJ1-1; D possibly corresponds to TRBD1 (5 bases). V was shortened by 6 bases and J by 3 bases, with 17 bases between the two germline ends. The CDR3 consists of 15 residues. The germline gives CDR1 KGHSH, CDR2 LQKENI. The CDR3 spells CASSNQPGGDTEAFF. CDR3 DNA sequence: TGTGCCAGCTCCAACCAACCGGGGGGGGACACTGAAGCTTTCTTT. Using reference TRBV18 and TRBJ1-1 for the parts outside the CDR3, the full variable domain is NAGVMQNPRHLVRRRGQEARLRCSPMKGHSHVYWYRQLPEEGLKFMVYLQKENIIDESGMPKERFSAEFPKEGPSILRIQQVVRGDSAAYFCASSNQPGGDTEAFFGQGTRLTVV.

The V call is TRBV14, the J call TRBJ2-7; D might be TRBD1 or TRBD2, each matching 5 bases. V shed 4 bases and J shed 2 bases, with 15 bases lying between them. The CDR3 runs to 15 residues. Germline lookup yields CDR1 SGHDN and CDR2 FVKESK. The CDR3 protein is CASSPYGGFTYEQYF. Here the CDR3 DNA reads TGTGCCAGCAGCCCCTATGGGGGTTTTACCTACGAGCAGTACTTC.

The chain carries TRBV5-1 and TRBJ2-5, with D maybe TRBD1 (6 bases). V gave up 1 base and J gave up 1 base, with 11 bases separating them. Germline CDR1 and CDR2: SGHRS and YFSETQ. This CDR3 is 15 amino acids long. The CDR3 DNA is TGCGCCAGCAGCTTGACAGGGAATGGCCAAGAGACCCAGTACTTC. Amino acid sequence: CASSLTGNGQETQYF.

The chain employs TRBV6-1 and TRBJ1-5; no reliable D call. The V gene lost 2 bases and the J gene lost 4 bases, with 15 bases spanning the gap. Germline CDR1 MNHNS, CDR2 SASEGT. This CDR3 spans 16 amino acids. Here the CDR3 DNA reads TGTGCCAGCAGTGAACTTACGGGGATGGGAAATCAGCCCCAGCATTTT. It codes for CASSELTGMGNQPQHF.

The genes are TRBV10-3 and TRBJ2-1, with a possible D match to TRBD2 (6 bases). Germline V gene lookup returns CDR1 ENHRY and CDR2 SYGVKD. This CDR3 is built from 14 residues. Trimming took off 6 bases at V and 8 bases at J, with 17 bases between the two ends. CDR3 DNA: TGTGCCATCAGCGTGGGGGGTCCGGTGGATGAGCAGTTCTTC. Translation gives CAISVGGPVDEQFF.

The rearrangement uses TRBV6-1 and TRBJ1-2; D uncertain. Germline V gives CDR1 MNHNS, CDR2 SASEGT. Deletions cut 1 base from V and 4 bases from J, with 10 bases between. The CDR3 contains 14 residues. As DNA, the CDR3 is TGTGCCAGCAGTGAAGGGCCCGGGAGCTATGGCTACACCTTC. Translation: CASSEGPGSYGYTF.

This clone occurred once. The chain employs TRBV27 and TRBJ1-2; D is perhaps TRBD1 (5 bases). Trimming cost V 0 bases and J 3 bases, with 14 bases left between them. The CDR3 runs to 16 residues. The germline CDR1 and CDR2 sequences are MNHEY and SMNVEV (reference sequence). This CDR3 is CASSLSPGTHYYGYTF. The DNA of the CDR3 is TGTGCCAGCAGTTTATCGCCCGGGACCCACTACTATGGCTACACCTTC.

The chain employs TRBV5-1 and TRBJ2-5; 10 nucleotides line up with TRBD1. Trimming took 4 bases from V and 4 from J; bases not matched to a gene: 16. This CDR3 comprises 18 residues. Germline V gives CDR1 SGHRS, CDR2 YFSETQ. In DNA, the CDR3 is TGCGCCAGCAGCCCTTGGGGTCCCGGGACAGGGGTCGGAGAGACCCAGTACTTC. Amino acid sequence: CASSPWGPGTGVGETQYF. Full variable domain (outside the CDR3, taken from reference TRBV5-1 and TRBJ2-5): KAGVTQTPRYLIKTRGQQVTLSCSPISGHRSVSWYQQTPGQGLQFLFEYFSETQRNKGNFPGRFSGRQFSNSRSEMNVSTLELGDSALYLCASSPWGPGTGVGETQYFGPGTRLLVL.

The V and J genes are TRBV5-5 and TRBJ2-3; 8 bases match TRBD2. Germline V gives CDR1 SGHKS, CDR2 YYEKEE (reference sequence). This CDR3 has 18 residues. V trimming: 4 bases; J trimming: 2 bases; junction bases outside the gene matches: 15. CDR3 loop: CASSPQQGAGGLTDTQYF. The CDR3 nucleotides are TGTGCCAGCAGCCCCCAGCAGGGCGCGGGGGGCCTCACAGATACGCAGTATTTT.

The chain has TRBV7-2 and TRBJ1-2, with 9 nucleotides matching TRBD1. V lost 3 bases, J lost 6 bases, and 11 bases stayed unmatched. Per the germline V gene, CDR1 is SGHTA and CDR2 is FQGNSA. The CDR3 consists of 16 residues. CDR3 residues: CASSFTYRGREDGYTF. The DNA for the CDR3 is TGTGCCAGCAGCTTCACCTACAGGGGGCGAGAGGATGGCTACACCTTC.

The gene calls are TRBV5-1 and TRBJ2-7, with D unclear. Deletions cut 0 bases from V and 2 bases from J, with 6 bases between. Germline loops: CDR1 SGHRS, CDR2 YFSETQ. The CDR3 sequence is 13 residues long. The CDR3 coding sequence is TGCGCCAGCAGCTTGGACCGCGCCTACGAGCAGTACTTC. This gives the protein CASSLDRAYEQYF. The full variable domain, completed using reference TRBV5-1 and TRBJ2-7, is KAGVTQTPRYLIKTRGQQVTLSCSPISGHRSVSWYQQTPGQGLQFLFEYFSETQRNKGNFPGRFSGRQFSNSRSEMNVSTLELGDSALYLCASSLDRAYEQYFGPGTRLTVT.

CDR3 nucleotides: TGTGCCAGCAGCCCGGACCGGGACAGGGCCTCGGGCGGCTACACCTTC. Protein sequence: CASSPDRDRASGGYTF. The chain recombines TRBV7-8 with TRBJ1-2; 9 bases line up with TRBD1. Per the germline V gene, CDR1 is SGHVS and CDR2 is FQNEAQ. The trim removed 5 bases at V and 8 bases at J, leaving 15 bases unmatched. The CDR3 covers 16 residues.

The gene calls are TRBV6-1 and TRBJ2-2, with D perhaps matching TRBD2 (5 bases). The CDR3 is 15 amino acids. Germline CDR1 and CDR2: MNHNS and SASEGT. V was clipped by 7 bases and J by 4 bases, with 16 bases between them. The CDR3 nucleotides read TGTGCCAGCAAAACCGGGGAATGGGGCACCGGGGAGCTGTTTTTT. Translated: CASKTGEWGTGELFF.

The CDR3 coding sequence is TGTGCCAGCAGCTCCCTAGCGGGGGGGAACACCGGGGAGCTGTTTTTT. Protein: CASSSLAGGNTGELFF. The V gene is TRBV7-8, the J gene TRBJ2-2; 11 bases agree with TRBD2. After removal of 4 bases from V and 1 base from J, the junction contained 2 bases not matched to a gene. Germline lookup yields CDR1 SGHVS and CDR2 FQNEAQ. This CDR3 is built from 16 residues. Based on the CDR3 plus reference TRBV7-8 and TRBJ2-2, the full variable domain is GAGVSQSPRYKVAKRGQDVALRCDPISGHVSLFWYQQALGQGPEFLTYFQNEAQLDKSGLPSDRFFAERPEGSVSTLKIQRTQQEDSAVYLCASSSLAGGNTGELFFGEGSRLTVL.

The CDR3 DNA is TGTGCCAGCACCCCCCTACGGGGGAACACTGAAGCTTTCTTT. Its protein product is CASTPLRGNTEAFF. The rearrangement joins TRBV2 to TRBJ1-1; no clear D. Germline loops: CDR1 SNHLY, CDR2 FYNNEI. The CDR3 loop spans 14 amino acids. V gave up 7 bases and J gave up 1 base, with 13 bases separating them.

The rearrangement uses TRBV9 and TRBJ2-3; no firm D call. Looked up from germline, CDR1 is SGDLS and CDR2 is YYNGEE. With 4 bases removed from V and 4 bases from J, the gap between germline ends came to 7 bases. This CDR3 is 12 amino acids long. The CDR3 sequence: CASSRQADTQYF. The CDR3 DNA follows: TGTGCCAGCAGCCGGCAGGCAGATACGCAGTATTTT.

This clone was observed a handful of times. The rearrangement links TRBV4-1 to TRBJ2-2, with D hard to call. V lost 4 bases and J 7 bases, leaving 22 bases between the germline ends. Germline CDR1 and CDR2: MGHRA and YSYEKL. This CDR3 spans 17 amino acids. For the CDR3, the DNA is TGCGCCAGCAGCCCGTCCATGAAGGGCTCCTTGGGCGGGGAGCTGTTTTTT. It encodes CASSPSMKGSLGGELFF.